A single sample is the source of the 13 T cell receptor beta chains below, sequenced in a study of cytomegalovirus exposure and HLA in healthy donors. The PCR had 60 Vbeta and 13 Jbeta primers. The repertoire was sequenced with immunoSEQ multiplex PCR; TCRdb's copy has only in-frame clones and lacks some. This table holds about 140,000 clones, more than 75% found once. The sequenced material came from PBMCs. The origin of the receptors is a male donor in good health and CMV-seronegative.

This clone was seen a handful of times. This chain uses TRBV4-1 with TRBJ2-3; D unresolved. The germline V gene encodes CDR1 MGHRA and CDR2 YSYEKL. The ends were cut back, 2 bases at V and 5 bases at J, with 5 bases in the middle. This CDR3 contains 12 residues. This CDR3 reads CASSQPLDTQYF. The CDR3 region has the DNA TGCGCCAGCAGCCAACCCCTAGATACGCAGTATTTT.

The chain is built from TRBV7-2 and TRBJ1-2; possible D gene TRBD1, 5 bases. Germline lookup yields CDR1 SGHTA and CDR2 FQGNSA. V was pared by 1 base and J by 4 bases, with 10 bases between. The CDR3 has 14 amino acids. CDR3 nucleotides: TGTGCCAGCAGCTTAGTGGCCAGGGCCTATGGCTACACCTTC. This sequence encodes CASSLVARAYGYTF.

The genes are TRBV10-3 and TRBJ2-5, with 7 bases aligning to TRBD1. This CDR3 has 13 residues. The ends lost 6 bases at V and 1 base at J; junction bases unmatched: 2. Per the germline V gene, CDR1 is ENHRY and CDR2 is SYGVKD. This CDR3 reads CAIRQGFQETQYF. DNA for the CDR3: TGTGCCATCAGACAGGGGTTCCAAGAGACCCAGTACTTC.

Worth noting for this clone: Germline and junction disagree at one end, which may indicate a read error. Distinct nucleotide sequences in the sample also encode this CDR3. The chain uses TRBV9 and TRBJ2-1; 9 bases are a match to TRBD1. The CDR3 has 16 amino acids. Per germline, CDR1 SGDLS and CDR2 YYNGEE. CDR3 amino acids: CASSPGGTGFGNEQFF. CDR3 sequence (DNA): TGTGCTAGCAGCCCAGGAGGGACAGGGTTTGGCAATGAGCAGTTCTTC.

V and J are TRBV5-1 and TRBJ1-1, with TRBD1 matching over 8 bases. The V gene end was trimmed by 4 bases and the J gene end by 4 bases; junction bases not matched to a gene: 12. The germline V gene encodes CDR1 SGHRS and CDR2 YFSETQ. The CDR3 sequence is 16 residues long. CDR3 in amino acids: CASSPRDRILATEAFF. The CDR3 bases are TGCGCCAGCAGCCCGAGGGACAGGATCCTTGCCACTGAAGCTTTCTTT.

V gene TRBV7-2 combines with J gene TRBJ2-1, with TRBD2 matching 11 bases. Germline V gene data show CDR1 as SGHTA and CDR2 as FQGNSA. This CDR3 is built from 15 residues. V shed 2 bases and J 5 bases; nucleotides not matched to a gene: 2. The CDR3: CASSLSSGGHNEQFF. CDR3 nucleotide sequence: TGTGCCAGCAGCTTATCTAGCGGGGGGCACAATGAGCAGTTCTTC.

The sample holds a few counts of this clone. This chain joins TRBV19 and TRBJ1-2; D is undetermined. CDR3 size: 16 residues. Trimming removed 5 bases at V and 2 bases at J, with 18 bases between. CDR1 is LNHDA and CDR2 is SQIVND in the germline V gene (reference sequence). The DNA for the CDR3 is TGTGCCAGTAGTTTTAGATCGCACTCTCGAAACTATGGCTACACCTTC. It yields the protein CASSFRSHSRNYGYTF.

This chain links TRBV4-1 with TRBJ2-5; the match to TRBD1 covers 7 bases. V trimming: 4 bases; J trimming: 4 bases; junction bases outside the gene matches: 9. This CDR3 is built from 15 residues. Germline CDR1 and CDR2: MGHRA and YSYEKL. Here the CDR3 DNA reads TGCGCCAGCAGCCGATCTGCCGGGACAGCAGAGACCCAGTACTTC. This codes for CASSRSAGTAETQYF.

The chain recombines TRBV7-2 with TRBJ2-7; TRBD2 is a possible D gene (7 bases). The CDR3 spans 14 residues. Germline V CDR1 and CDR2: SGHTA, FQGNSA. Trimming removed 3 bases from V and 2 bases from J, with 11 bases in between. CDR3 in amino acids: CASSFGEGAYEQYF. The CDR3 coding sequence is TGTGCCAGCAGCTTCGGGGAGGGGGCCTACGAGCAGTACTTC.

The CDR3: CASSESGGKNEKLFF. In DNA, the CDR3 is TGTGCCAGCAGTGAATCGGGGGGTAAGAATGAAAAACTGTTTTTT. V gene TRBV6-1 combines with J gene TRBJ1-4; the D gene is possibly TRBD1 (5 bases). CDR1 and CDR2 from the germline V gene are MNHNS and SASEGT. The CDR3 extends over 15 amino acids. The V end was cut by 2 bases, the J end by 5 bases, with 12 bases between.

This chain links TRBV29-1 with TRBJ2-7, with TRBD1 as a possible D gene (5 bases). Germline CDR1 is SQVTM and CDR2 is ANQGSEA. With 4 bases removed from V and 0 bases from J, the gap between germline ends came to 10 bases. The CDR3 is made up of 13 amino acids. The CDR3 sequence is CSVGQLSSYEQYF. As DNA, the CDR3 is TGCAGCGTTGGACAGCTGAGCTCCTACGAGCAGTACTTC.

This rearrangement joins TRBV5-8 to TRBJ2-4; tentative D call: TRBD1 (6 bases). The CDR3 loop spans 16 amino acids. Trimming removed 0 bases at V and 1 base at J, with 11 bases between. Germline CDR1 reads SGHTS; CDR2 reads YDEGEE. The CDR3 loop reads CASSLVGAVAKNIQYF. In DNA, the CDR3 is TGTGCCAGCAGCTTGGTGGGGGCGGTGGCCAAAAACATTCAGTACTTC.

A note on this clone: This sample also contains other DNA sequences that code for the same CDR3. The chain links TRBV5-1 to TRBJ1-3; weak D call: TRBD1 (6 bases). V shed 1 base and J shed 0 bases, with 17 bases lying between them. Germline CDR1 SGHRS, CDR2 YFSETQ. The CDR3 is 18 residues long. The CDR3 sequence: CASSLYPEQGSSGNTIYF. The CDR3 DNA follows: TGCGCCAGCAGCTTGTATCCCGAACAGGGCAGCTCTGGAAACACCATATATTTT.